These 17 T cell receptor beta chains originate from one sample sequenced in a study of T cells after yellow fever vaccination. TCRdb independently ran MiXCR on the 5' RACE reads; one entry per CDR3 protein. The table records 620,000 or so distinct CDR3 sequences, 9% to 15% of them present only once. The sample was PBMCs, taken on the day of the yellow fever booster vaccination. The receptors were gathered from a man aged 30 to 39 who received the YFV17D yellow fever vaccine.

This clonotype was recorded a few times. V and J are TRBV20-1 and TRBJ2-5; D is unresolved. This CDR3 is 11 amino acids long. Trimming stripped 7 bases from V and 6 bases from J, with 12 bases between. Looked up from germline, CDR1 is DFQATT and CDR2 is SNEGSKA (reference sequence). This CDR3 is CSGGLGKTQYF. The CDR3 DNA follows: TGCAGTGGGGGTTTGGGGAAGACCCAGTACTTC.

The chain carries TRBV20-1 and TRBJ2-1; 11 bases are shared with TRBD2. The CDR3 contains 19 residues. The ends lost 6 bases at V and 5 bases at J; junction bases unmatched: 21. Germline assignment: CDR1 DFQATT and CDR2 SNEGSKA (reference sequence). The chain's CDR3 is CSAPPGLAEIIDLNNEQFF. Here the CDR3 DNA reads TGCAGTGCACCCCCGGGACTAGCGGAGATCATCGACCTAAACAATGAGCAGTTCTTC.

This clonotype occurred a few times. In DNA form, the CDR3 reads TGTGCCAGCAGCACCCCATGGCGCCTAGCCAAAAACATTCAGTACTTC. Amino acids: CASSTPWRLAKNIQYF. The V and J genes are TRBV11-2 and TRBJ2-4; no firm D call. The V end was cut by 5 bases, the J end by 0 bases, with 14 bases between. The V gene's germline CDR1 is SGHAT and CDR2 FQNNGV. The CDR3 contains 16 residues.

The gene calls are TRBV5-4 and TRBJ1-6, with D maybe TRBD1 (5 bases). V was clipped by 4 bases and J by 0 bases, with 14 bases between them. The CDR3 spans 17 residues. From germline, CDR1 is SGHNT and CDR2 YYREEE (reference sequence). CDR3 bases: TGTGCCAGCAGCGCTACGGGGCCGAACTCCTATAATTCACCCCTCCACTTT. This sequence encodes CASSATGPNSYNSPLHF.

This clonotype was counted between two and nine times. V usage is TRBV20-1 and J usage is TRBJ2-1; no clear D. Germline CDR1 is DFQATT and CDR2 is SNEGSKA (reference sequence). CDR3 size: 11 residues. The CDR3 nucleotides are TGCAGCTCCCTCTTGGGCTATGAGCAGTTCTTC. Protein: CSSLLGYEQFF.

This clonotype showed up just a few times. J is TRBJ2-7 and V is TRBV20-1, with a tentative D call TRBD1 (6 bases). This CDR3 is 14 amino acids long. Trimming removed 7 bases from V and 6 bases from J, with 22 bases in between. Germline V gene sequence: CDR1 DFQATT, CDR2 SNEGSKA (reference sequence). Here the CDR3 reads CSVQGSDYASEQYF. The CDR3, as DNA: TGCAGTGTTCAGGGGAGCGACTACGCCTCCGAGCAGTACTTC.

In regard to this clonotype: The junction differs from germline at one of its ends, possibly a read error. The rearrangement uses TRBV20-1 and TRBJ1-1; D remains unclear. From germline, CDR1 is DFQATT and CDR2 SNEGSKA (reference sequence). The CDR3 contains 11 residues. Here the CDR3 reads CSAREQPRAFF. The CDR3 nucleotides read TGCAGTGCAAGAGAACAACCTCGAGCTTTCTTT.

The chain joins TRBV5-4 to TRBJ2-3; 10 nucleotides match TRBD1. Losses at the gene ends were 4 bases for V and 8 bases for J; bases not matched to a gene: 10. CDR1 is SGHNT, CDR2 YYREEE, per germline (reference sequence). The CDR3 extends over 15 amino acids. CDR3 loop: CASSPGTGADGTQYF. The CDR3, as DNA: TGTGCCAGCAGCCCGGGGACAGGGGCTGATGGTACGCAGTATTTT.

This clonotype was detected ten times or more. CDR3 region: CASSVRGTSSEQFF. The DNA for the CDR3 is TGTGCCAGCAGCGTACGAGGGACTAGTAGCGAGCAGTTCTTC. The chain links TRBV9 to TRBJ2-1; 8 positions match TRBD2. Germline CDR1 SGDLS, CDR2 YYNGEE. This CDR3 region has 14 residues. The trim removed 1 base at V and 10 bases at J, leaving 7 bases unmatched.

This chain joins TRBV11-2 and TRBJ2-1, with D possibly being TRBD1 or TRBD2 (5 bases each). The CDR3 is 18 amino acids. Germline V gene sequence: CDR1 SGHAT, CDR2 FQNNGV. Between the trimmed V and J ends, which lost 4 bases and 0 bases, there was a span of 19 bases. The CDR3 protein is CASSSLIGASLSYNEQFF. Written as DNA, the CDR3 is TGTGCCAGCAGCTCCTTGATCGGGGCCTCCCTCTCCTACAATGAGCAGTTCTTC. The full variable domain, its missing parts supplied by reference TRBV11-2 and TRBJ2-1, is EAGVAQSPRYKIIEKRQSVAFWCNPISGHATLYWYQQILGQGPKLLIQFQNNGVVDDSQLPKDRFSAERLKGVDSTLKIQPAKLEDSAVYLCASSSLIGASLSYNEQFFGPGTRLTVL.

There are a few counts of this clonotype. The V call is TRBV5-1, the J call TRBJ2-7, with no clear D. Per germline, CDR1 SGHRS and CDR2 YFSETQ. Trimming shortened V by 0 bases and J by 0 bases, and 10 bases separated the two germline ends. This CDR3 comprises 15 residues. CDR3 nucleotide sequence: TGCGCCAGCAGCTTGGCCCCAGACATCTCCTACGAGCAGTACTTC. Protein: CASSLAPDISYEQYF.

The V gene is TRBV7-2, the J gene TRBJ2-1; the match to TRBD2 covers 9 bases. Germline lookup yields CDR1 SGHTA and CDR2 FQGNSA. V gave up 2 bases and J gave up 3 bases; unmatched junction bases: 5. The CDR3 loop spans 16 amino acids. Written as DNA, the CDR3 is TGTGCCAGCAGCTTATCAATACTAGCGGGCTACAATGAGCAGTTCTTC. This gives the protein CASSLSILAGYNEQFF.

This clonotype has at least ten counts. CDR3 sequence reads: CASSQGLSDTQYF. CDR3 bases: TGTGCCAGCAGCCAAGGACTTTCGGATACGCAGTATTTT. This rearrangement joins TRBV4-2 to TRBJ2-3; D unclear. Looked up from germline, CDR1 is LGHNA and CDR2 is YNFKEQ. The V gene lost 1 base and the J gene lost 6 bases, with 8 bases spanning the gap. The CDR3 is 13 amino acids.

The CDR3 DNA reads TGTGCCAGCAGCTTAGCGTCACTAGCGACGGTAATAGGAGAAAGCAATGAGCAGTTCTTC. This encodes CASSLASLATVIGESNEQFF. This sequence joins TRBV11-1 and TRBJ2-1; 7 nucleotides match TRBD2. V shed 0 bases and J 6 bases; nucleotides not matched to a gene: 20. The CDR3 covers 20 residues. Germline CDR1 and CDR2: SGHAT and FQDESV (reference sequence).

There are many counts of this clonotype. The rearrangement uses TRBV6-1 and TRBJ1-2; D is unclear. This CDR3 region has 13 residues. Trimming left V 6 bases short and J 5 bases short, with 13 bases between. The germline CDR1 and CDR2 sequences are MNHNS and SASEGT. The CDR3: CASSLGRTYGYTF. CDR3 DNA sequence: TGTGCCAGCAGCCTCGGACGGACTTATGGCTACACCTTC.

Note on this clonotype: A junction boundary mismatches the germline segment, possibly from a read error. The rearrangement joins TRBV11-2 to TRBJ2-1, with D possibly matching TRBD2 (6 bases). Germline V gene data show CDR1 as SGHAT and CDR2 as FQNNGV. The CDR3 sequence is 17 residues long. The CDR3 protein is CASSLELAFSSCNEQFF. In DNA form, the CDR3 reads TGTGCCAGCAGCTTAGAACTAGCTTTCAGCTCCTGCAATGAGCAGTTTTTC.

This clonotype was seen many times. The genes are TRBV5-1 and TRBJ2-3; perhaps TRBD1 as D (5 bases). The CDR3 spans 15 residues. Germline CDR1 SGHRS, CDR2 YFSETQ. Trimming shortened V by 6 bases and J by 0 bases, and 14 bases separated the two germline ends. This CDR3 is CASNGEQASTDTQYF. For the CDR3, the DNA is TGCGCCAGCAATGGCGAACAGGCTAGCACAGATACGCAGTATTTT. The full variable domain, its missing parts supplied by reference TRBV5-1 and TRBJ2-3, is KAGVTQTPRYLIKTRGQQVTLSCSPISGHRSVSWYQQTPGQGLQFLFEYFSETQRNKGNFPGRFSGRQFSNSRSEMNVSTLELGDSALYLCASNGEQASTDTQYFGPGTRLTVL.